Reported below is one T cell receptor beta chain. In the original processing: For nucleated cells, counts were estimated from reference gene primer amplification. The repertoire was sequenced with immunoSEQ multiplex PCR; TCRdb's copy has only in-frame clones and lacks some. V and J calls plus clone size are reproduced from that table; the DNA served to infer D and trimming. The sample records a few hundred thousand clones, 65% to 85% being singletons. This sample was included in a study of blood T cell repertoires in COVID-19. Turning to the study itself: Acute and convalescent COVID-19 samples came from the United States, Italy and Spain. Nucleic acid was either cDNA or gDNA, and it came from T cells, B-cell-depleted T cells, or PBMCs.

The V gene's germline CDR1 is SGHRS and CDR2 YFSETQ. The CDR3 has 15 residues. J lost 6 bases, V lost 0 bases, and 3 bases had no gene match. Input material: peripheral blood. This clonotype was sampled from a woman in her thirties or forties who had recovered from COVID-19. The chain combines TRBV5-1 with TRBJ1-4; 9 bases match TRBD1. In nucleotides, the CDR3 is TGCGCCAGCAGCTTGGTAGGGACAGGGCATGAAAAACTGTTTTTT. This sequence encodes CASSLVGTGHEKLFF.